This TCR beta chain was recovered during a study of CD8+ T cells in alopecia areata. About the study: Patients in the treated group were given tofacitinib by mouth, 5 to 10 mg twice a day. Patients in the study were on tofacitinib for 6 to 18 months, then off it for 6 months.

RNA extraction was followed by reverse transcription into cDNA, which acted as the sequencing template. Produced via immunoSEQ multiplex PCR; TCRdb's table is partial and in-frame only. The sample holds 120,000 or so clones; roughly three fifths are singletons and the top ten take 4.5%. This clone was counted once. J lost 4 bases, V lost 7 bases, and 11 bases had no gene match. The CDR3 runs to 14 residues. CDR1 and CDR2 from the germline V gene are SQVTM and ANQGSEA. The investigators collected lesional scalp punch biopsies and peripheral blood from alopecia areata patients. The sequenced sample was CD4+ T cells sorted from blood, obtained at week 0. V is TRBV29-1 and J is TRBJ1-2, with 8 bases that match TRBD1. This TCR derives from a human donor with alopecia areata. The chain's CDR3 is CSAQRGTGSYGYTF. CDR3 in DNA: TGCAGCGCCCAGAGGGGGACAGGTTCCTATGGCTACACCTTC.